Shown below are 27 T cell receptor beta chains from a single sample sequenced in a study of cytomegalovirus exposure and HLA in healthy donors. PCR amplification relied on 60 Vbeta primers (plus 13 Jbeta primers). The data were produced by immunoSEQ multiplex PCR, yet TCRdb's version contains in-frame clones alone and is incomplete. This table holds fewer than 250,000 clones, 78% found once. The sequencing sample was made of PBMCs. The source of these receptors is a woman aged 25 to 39 in good health and CMV-seropositive.

The table lists this clone with a count of one. The gene calls are TRBV29-1 and TRBJ1-1; D might be TRBD1 (6 bases). This CDR3 is built from 12 residues. From germline, CDR1 is SQVTM and CDR2 ANQGSEA. The germline V and J ends were trimmed by 6 bases and 2 bases, with 10 bases remaining between them. CDR3 loop: CSVGAANTEAFF. The DNA for the CDR3 is TGCAGCGTGGGGGCGGCTAACACTGAAGCTTTCTTT.

The chain carries TRBV5-6 and TRBJ2-5; no clear D. The germline V gene has CDR1 SGHDT and CDR2 YYEEEE. The CDR3 is made up of 15 amino acids. With 2 bases removed from V and 4 bases from J, the gap between germline ends came to 15 bases. CDR3: CASSFGYSGGETQYF. The CDR3, as DNA: TGTGCCAGCAGCTTTGGATATTCGGGTGGAGAGACCCAGTACTTC.

The chain employs TRBV11-3 and TRBJ2-2, with 8 bases identical to TRBD2. V was pared by 1 base and J by 7 bases, with 8 bases of the junction left unmatched. This CDR3 region has 16 residues. CDR1 and CDR2 from the germline V gene are SGHNT and YENEEA. Written as DNA, the CDR3 is TGTGCCAGCAGCTTAGTCGGGAGGGCACATGGCGGGGAGCTGTTTTTT. Translation: CASSLVGRAHGGELFF.

This clone appeared once. This chain connects TRBV28 to TRBJ1-6, with no clear D. Trimming took off 5 bases at V and 14 bases at J, with 7 bases between the two ends. The CDR3 is 10 residues long. The germline V gene encodes CDR1 MDHEN and CDR2 SYDVKM. CDR3 DNA: TGTGCCAGCAGTACCGACACCCTCCACTTT. Amino acids: CASSTDTLHF.

The gene calls are TRBV7-2 and TRBJ2-4; D gene unclear. There are 12 residues in the CDR3. Trimming took 5 bases from V and 8 from J, leaving 10 bases between them. The V gene's germline CDR1 is SGHTA and CDR2 FQGNSA. The CDR3 bases are TGTGCCAGCAGCCCCCGGGTGTACATTCAGTACTTC. This gives the protein CASSPRVYIQYF. Filled out from reference TRBV7-2 and TRBJ2-4, the complete variable domain reads GAGVSQSPSNKVTEKGKDVELRCDPISGHTALYWYRQSLGQGLEFLIYFQGNSAPDKSGLPSDRFSAERTGGSVSTLTIQRTQQEDSAVYLCASSPRVYIQYFGAGTRLSVL.

The V gene is TRBV29-1, the J gene TRBJ1-1, with a possible D match to TRBD1 (5 bases). CDR1 and CDR2 from the germline V gene are SQVTM and ANQGSEA. The CDR3 length is 15 residues. V lost 7 bases to trimming and J lost 0 bases, with 18 bases between them. CDR3 DNA sequence: TGCAGCGCAGGGTCAGGGCGCGGCATGAACACTGAAGCTTTCTTT. This gives the protein CSAGSGRGMNTEAFF.

J is TRBJ2-1 and V is TRBV6-1; the D is unclear. The CDR3 length is 13 residues. Trimming removed 4 bases from V and 2 bases from J, with 6 bases in between. Germline CDR1 reads MNHNS; CDR2 reads SASEGT. The CDR3 DNA reads TGTGCCAGCAGTGCCTCCGCCTACAATGAGCAGTTCTTC. Amino acid sequence: CASSASAYNEQFF.

The chain couples TRBV5-5 to TRBJ1-6; D unresolved. Deletions cut 6 bases from V and 6 bases from J, with 10 bases between. The CDR3 totals 13 residues. Germline V gives CDR1 SGHKS, CDR2 YYEKEE (reference sequence). CDR3 DNA sequence: TGTGCCAGCACCCGAGGGAGTAATTCACCCCTCCACTTT. Amino acid sequence: CASTRGSNSPLHF.

The rearrangement uses TRBV11-3 and TRBJ1-3, with TRBD1 matching 9 bases. This CDR3 comprises 17 residues. The ends lost 2 bases at V and 3 bases at J; junction bases unmatched: 8. Germline CDR1 SGHNT, CDR2 YENEEA. CDR3 loop: CASSLFGQGIGGNTIYF. Here the CDR3 DNA reads TGTGCCAGCAGCTTATTTGGACAGGGGATAGGTGGAAACACCATATATTTT.

There are a few counts of this clone. This sequence joins TRBV11-2 and TRBJ2-7, with 7 positions matching TRBD2. CDR3 size: 16 residues. V dropped 1 base and J dropped 4; count of bases not matched to a gene: 10. CDR1 and CDR2 (germline): SGHAT, FQNNGV. The CDR3 sequence: CASSLGELASKYEQYF. CDR3 DNA sequence: TGTGCCAGCAGCTTAGGGGAACTAGCGAGTAAATACGAGCAGTACTTC. Based on the CDR3 plus reference TRBV11-2 and TRBJ2-7, the full variable domain is EAGVAQSPRYKIIEKRQSVAFWCNPISGHATLYWYQQILGQGPKLLIQFQNNGVVDDSQLPKDRFSAERLKGVDSTLKIQPAKLEDSAVYLCASSLGELASKYEQYFGPGTRLTVT.

V usage is TRBV6-1 and J usage is TRBJ2-7, with D uncertain. This CDR3 spans 10 amino acids. V dropped 4 bases and J dropped 6 bases, with 4 bases sitting between them. CDR1 MNHNS and CDR2 SASEGT come from the germline V gene. For the CDR3, the DNA is TGTGCCAGCAGTGCCGTCGAGCAGTACTTC. This sequence encodes CASSAVEQYF.

The chain uses TRBV21-1 and TRBJ2-7; no DNA check was done on the table's D call, TRBD1. TRBV21-1 is a pseudogene. The CDR3 length is 16 residues. CDR3 protein: CASSKEAKVDTYEQYF. The CDR3 DNA reads as TGTGCCAGCAGCAAAGAGGCCAAGGTGGACACCTACGAGCAGTACTTC.

V and J are TRBV2 and TRBJ2-1; no firm D call. V gave up 4 bases and J gave up 5 bases, with 15 bases separating them. Germline CDR1 and CDR2: SNHLY and FYNNEI. This CDR3 spans 15 amino acids. CDR3 coding DNA: TGTGCCAGCAGTGTTCGTCGGCGACTCAACAATGAGCAGTTCTTC. Translating gives CASSVRRRLNNEQFF. The full variable domain, in which reference TRBV2 and TRBJ2-1 provide the parts outside the CDR3, is EPEVTQTPSHQVTQMGQEVILRCVPISNHLYFYWYRQILGQKVEFLVSFYNNEISEKSEIFDDQFSVERPDGSNFTLKIRSTKLEDSAMYFCASSVRRRLNNEQFFGPGTRLTVL.

J is TRBJ1-5 and V is TRBV19; 9 nucleotides agree with TRBD1. Per the germline V gene, CDR1 is LNHDA and CDR2 is SQIVND (reference sequence). The J segment lost 3 bases and the V segment lost 3 bases, leaving 9 bases of the junction unmatched. The CDR3 loop spans 17 amino acids. CDR3 region: CASSITRDRVSNQPQHF. The CDR3 region has the DNA TGTGCCAGTAGTATTACTCGGGACAGGGTTTCCAATCAGCCCCAGCATTTT.

The chain joins TRBV5-4 to TRBJ1-1; TRBD1 might be the D (5 bases). Trimming removed 4 bases from V and 1 base from J, with 11 bases in between. The CDR3 totals 14 residues. CDR1 SGHNT and CDR2 YYREEE come from the germline V gene (reference sequence). The CDR3 sequence is CASSPGLRNTEAFF. In nucleotides, the CDR3 is TGTGCCAGCAGCCCGGGACTGCGGAACACTGAAGCTTTCTTT.

This clone has only one observation. The chain links TRBV29-1 to TRBJ1-1; 7 bases agree with TRBD1. Germline-derived CDR1 and CDR2 are SQVTM and ANQGSEA. Germline trimming cut 5 bases from V and 5 bases from J; bases unmatched to any gene: 8. The CDR3 is made up of 13 amino acids. CDR3 protein: CSVSQGRGTEAFF. CDR3 coding DNA: TGCAGCGTTTCACAGGGGCGAGGAACTGAAGCTTTCTTT. Filled out from reference TRBV29-1 and TRBJ1-1, the complete variable domain reads SAVISQKPSRDICQRGTSLTIQCQVDSQVTMMFWYRQQPGQSLTLIATANQGSEATYESGFVIDKFPISRPNLTFSTLTVSNMSPEDSSIYLCSVSQGRGTEAFFGQGTRLTVV.

J is TRBJ2-7 and V is TRBV9; the D gene is possibly TRBD2 (6 bases). The CDR3 is 13 residues long. CDR1 is SGDLS, CDR2 YYNGEE, per germline. Trimming took 5 bases from V and 1 from J, leaving 10 bases between them. The CDR3, as DNA: TGTGCCAGCAGTAGCGGCTATTCCTACGAGCAGTACTTC. Translating gives CASSSGYSYEQYF.

A single count supports this clone. This chain connects TRBV5-1 to TRBJ2-5; 7 nucleotides line up with TRBD1. The J call may be wrong; the DNA end is better matched by TRBJ2-7. Germline assignment: CDR1 SGHRS and CDR2 YFSETQ. CDR3 size: 15 residues. This chain's CDR3 is CASSLGQGSIDEQYF. The CDR3 nucleotides are TGCGCCAGCAGCTTGGGACAGGGAAGTATCGACGAGCAGTACTTC.

The rearrangement joins TRBV15 to TRBJ2-7, with TRBD2 matching 7 bases. This CDR3 comprises 14 residues. Germline CDR1 reads LNHNV; CDR2 reads YYDKDF (reference sequence). After removal of 3 bases from V and 6 bases from J, the junction contained 8 bases not matched to a gene. The CDR3, as DNA: TGTGCCACCAGCAGCACTAGCGCGTGGGGCGAGCAGTACTTC. Residues: CATSSTSAWGEQYF. The full variable domain, completed using reference TRBV15 and TRBJ2-7, is DAMVIQNPRYQVTQFGKPVTLSCSQTLNHNVMYWYQQKSSQAPKLLFHYYDKDFNNEADTPDNFQSRRPNTSFCFLDIRSPGLGDTAMYLCATSSTSAWGEQYFGPGTRLTVT.

The chain has TRBV10-3 and TRBJ2-5; 13 nucleotides align to TRBD2. This CDR3 contains 18 residues. V lost 4 bases, J lost 0 bases, and 8 bases stayed unmatched. Germline lookup yields CDR1 ENHRY and CDR2 SYGVKD. Written as DNA, the CDR3 is TGTGCCATCAGTGCCGCTTGGACTAGCGGGGGTTACCAAGAGACCCAGTACTTC. This encodes CAISAAWTSGGYQETQYF.

The chain links TRBV28 to TRBJ1-5; D is possibly TRBD1 (5 bases). The CDR3 covers 15 residues. V lost 3 bases, J lost 3 bases, and 12 bases lay in between. Germline V gene lookup returns CDR1 MDHEN and CDR2 SYDVKM. For the CDR3, the DNA is TGTGCCAGCAGTTTGTCAGGGTATGCCAATCAGCCCCAGCATTTT. Residues: CASSLSGYANQPQHF.

V and J are TRBV27 and TRBJ2-5; 7 bases are a match to TRBD2. The better agreement between TRBJ2-7 and the DNA end casts doubt on the J call. The V gene's germline CDR1 is MNHEY and CDR2 SMNVEV (reference sequence). The CDR3 extends over 15 amino acids. The CDR3 coding sequence is TGTGCCAGCAGTTTATCCGCGGGAGTCCCTCTCGAGCAGTACTTC. Translation gives CASSLSAGVPLEQYF.

The rearrangement links TRBV7-2 to TRBJ2-7; the match to TRBD1 covers 9 bases. Trimming at V came to 3 bases and at J to 7 bases, leaving 10 bases not matched to a gene. The CDR3 is 15 residues long. Per germline, CDR1 SGHTA and CDR2 FQGNSA. CDR3 sequence reads: CASSLVGQGVGEQYF. The CDR3 bases are TGTGCCAGCAGCTTGGTGGGACAGGGTGTCGGAGAGCAGTACTTC. The full variable domain, completed using reference TRBV7-2 and TRBJ2-7, is GAGVSQSPSNKVTEKGKDVELRCDPISGHTALYWYRQSLGQGLEFLIYFQGNSAPDKSGLPSDRFSAERTGGSVSTLTIQRTQQEDSAVYLCASSLVGQGVGEQYFGPGTRLTVT.

The V and J genes are TRBV5-1 and TRBJ1-5, with a possible D match to TRBD1 (6 bases). Trimming left V 3 bases short and J 1 base short, with 20 bases between. The CDR3 covers 18 residues. Germline V gene lookup returns CDR1 SGHRS and CDR2 YFSETQ. CDR3 in amino acids: CASSSAPTDSLSNQPQHF. Here the CDR3 DNA reads TGCGCCAGCAGCTCTGCCCCTACGGACAGTTTAAGCAATCAGCCCCAGCATTTT.

CDR3 amino acids: CASASTLDSLEGYTF. The DNA for the CDR3 is TGTGCCAGCGCATCCACCTTGGACAGTTTAGAAGGCTACACCTTC. V gene TRBV6-5 combines with J gene TRBJ1-2; tentative D call: TRBD1 (6 bases). Per the germline V gene, CDR1 is MNHEY and CDR2 is SVGAGI. The CDR3 covers 15 residues. Trimming took off 8 bases at V and 8 bases at J, with 24 bases between the two ends.

The chain's CDR3 is CASSAVAQKLFF. The CDR3 coding sequence is TGTGCCAGCAGTGCCGTGGCACAGAAACTGTTTTTT. The chain is built from TRBV25-1 and TRBJ1-4; D remains unclear. The germline V gene has CDR1 MGHDK and CDR2 SYGVNS. Trimming left V 4 bases short and J 11 bases short, with 11 bases between. This CDR3 comprises 12 residues.

The V call is TRBV30, the J call TRBJ2-2; TRBD1 is a possible D gene (5 bases). Trimming cost V 3 bases and J 8 bases, with 22 bases left between them. This CDR3 region has 16 residues. Per germline, CDR1 GTSNPN and CDR2 SVGIG (reference sequence). The CDR3 protein is CAWRFLQARRGGELFF. The CDR3 DNA follows: TGTGCCTGGAGGTTTTTACAGGCCCGTCGAGGAGGGGAGCTGTTTTTT.